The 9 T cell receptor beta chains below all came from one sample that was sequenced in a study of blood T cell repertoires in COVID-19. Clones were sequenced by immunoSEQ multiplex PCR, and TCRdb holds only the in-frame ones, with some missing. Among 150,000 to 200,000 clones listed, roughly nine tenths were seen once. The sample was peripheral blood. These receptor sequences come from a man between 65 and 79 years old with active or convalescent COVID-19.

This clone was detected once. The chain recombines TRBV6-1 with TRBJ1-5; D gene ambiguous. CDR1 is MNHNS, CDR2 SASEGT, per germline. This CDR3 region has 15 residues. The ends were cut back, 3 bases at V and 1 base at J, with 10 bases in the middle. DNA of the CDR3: TGTGCCAGCAGTGACCAGGCGGGGAGCAATCAGCCCCAGCATTTT. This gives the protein CASSDQAGSNQPQHF.

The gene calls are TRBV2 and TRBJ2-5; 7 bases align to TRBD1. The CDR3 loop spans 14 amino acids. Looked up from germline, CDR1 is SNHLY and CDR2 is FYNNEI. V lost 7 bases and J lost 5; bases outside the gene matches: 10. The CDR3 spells CASIRRQGQETQYF. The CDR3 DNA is TGTGCCAGCATCAGGAGACAGGGTCAGGAGACCCAGTACTTC.

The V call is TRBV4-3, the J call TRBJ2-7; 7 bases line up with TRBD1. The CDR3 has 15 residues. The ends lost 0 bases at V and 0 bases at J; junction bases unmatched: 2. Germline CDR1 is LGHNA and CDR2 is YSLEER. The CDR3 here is CASSQESGGSYEQYF. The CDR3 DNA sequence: TGCGCCAGCAGCCAAGAGTCAGGGGGCTCCTACGAGCAGTACTTC.

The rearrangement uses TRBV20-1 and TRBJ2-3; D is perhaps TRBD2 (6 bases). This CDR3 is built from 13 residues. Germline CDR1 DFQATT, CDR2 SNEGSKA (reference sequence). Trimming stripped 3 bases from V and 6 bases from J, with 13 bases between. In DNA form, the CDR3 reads TGCAGTGCTAGTAGACGGGAGACGGATACGCAGTATTTT. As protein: CSASRRETDTQYF.

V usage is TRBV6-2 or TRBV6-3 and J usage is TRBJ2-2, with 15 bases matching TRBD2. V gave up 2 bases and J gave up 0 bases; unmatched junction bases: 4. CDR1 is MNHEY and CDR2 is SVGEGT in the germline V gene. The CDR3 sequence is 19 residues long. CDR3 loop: CASSYRTSGGGANTGELFF. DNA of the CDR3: TGTGCCAGCAGTTACCGGACTAGCGGGGGGGGCGCGAACACCGGGGAGCTGTTTTTT.

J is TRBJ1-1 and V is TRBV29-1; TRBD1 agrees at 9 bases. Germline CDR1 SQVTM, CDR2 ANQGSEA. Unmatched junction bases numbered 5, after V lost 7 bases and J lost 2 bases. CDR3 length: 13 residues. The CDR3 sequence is CSASQGANTEAFF. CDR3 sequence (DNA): TGCAGCGCATCACAGGGGGCCAACACTGAAGCTTTCTTT. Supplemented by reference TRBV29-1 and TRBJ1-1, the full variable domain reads SAVISQKPSRDICQRGTSLTIQCQVDSQVTMMFWYRQQPGQSLTLIATANQGSEATYESGFVIDKFPISRPNLTFSTLTVSNMSPEDSSIYLCSASQGANTEAFFGQGTRLTVV.

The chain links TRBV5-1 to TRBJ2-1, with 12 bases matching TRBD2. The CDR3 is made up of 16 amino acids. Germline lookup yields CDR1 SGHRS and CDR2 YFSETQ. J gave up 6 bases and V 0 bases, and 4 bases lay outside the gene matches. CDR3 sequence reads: CASSLGGLAGPNEQFF. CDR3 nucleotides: TGCGCCAGCAGCTTGGGAGGACTAGCGGGACCCAATGAGCAGTTCTTC.

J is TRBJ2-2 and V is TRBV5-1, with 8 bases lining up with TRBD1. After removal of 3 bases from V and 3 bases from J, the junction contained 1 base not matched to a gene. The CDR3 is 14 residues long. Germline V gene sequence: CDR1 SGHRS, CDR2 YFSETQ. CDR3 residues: CASSSGQDTGELFF. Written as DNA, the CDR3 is TGCGCCAGCAGCTCGGGACAGGACACCGGGGAGCTGTTTTTT.

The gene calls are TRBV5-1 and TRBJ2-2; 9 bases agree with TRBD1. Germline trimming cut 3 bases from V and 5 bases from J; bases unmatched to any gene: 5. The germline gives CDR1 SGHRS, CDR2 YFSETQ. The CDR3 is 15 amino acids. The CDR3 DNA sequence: TGCGCCAGCAGCTCACCAGACAGGGGGACCGGGGAGCTGTTTTTT. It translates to CASSSPDRGTGELFF.